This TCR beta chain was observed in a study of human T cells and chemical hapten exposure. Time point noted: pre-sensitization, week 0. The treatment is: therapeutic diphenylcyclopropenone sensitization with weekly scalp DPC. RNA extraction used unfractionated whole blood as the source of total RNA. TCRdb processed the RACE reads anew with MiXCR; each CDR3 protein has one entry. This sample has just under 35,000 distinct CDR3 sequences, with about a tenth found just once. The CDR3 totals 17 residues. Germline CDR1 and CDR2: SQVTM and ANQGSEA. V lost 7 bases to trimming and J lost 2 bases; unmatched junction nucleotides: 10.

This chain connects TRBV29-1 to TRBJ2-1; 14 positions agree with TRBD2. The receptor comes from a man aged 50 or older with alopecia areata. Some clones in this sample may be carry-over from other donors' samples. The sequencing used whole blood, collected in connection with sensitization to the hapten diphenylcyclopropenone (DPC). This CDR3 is CSAGGTSGSGTYNEQFF. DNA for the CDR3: TGCAGCGCCGGAGGGACTAGCGGGAGTGGGACCTACAATGAGCAGTTCTTC.